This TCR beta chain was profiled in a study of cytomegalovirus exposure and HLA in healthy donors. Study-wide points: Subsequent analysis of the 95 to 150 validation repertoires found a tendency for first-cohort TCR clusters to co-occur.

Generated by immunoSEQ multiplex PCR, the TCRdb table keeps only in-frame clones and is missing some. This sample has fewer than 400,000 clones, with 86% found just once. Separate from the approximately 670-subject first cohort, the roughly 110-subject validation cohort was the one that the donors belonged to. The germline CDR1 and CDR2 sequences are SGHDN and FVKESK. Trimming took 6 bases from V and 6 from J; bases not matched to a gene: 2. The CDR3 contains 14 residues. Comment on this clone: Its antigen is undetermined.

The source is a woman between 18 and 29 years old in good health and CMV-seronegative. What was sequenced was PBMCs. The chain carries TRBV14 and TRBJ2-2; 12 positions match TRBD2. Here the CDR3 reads CASRTSGSSGELFF. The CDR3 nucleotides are TGTGCCAGCAGGACTAGCGGGAGTTCCGGGGAGCTGTTTTTT.